What follows describes a single TCR beta chain. No antigen is known for it. One end of the junction varies from germline; a read error may be responsible. These data belong to a study of molecular identifiers for immune sequencing clone quantification. Whole-study context: RNA, taken in replicates from roughly 21,000 or 96,000 naive CD8 cells, was split five ways, with four sequenced.

Previously reported methods and listed TCR primers produced the bulk TCR libraries. TCRdb processed the PCR reads anew with MiXCR; each CDR3 protein has one entry. This table holds about half a million distinct CDR3 sequences, 25% found once. Study-level findings and limits: In naive cells, under 1% of molecules belonged to clones above 20 RNA copies, against over 97% in effector cells. Spiked Jurkat TCR RNA equivalent to one cell reportedly surfaced among some 1 million naive cells.

The V gene's germline CDR1 is SQVTM and CDR2 ANQGSEA. CDR3 length: 14 residues. The chain uses TRBV29-1 and TRBJ2-7, with 10 bases fitting TRBD1. The TCR comes from a human donor in good health. Some libraries in this study had Jurkat cell RNA spiked in. The sequenced material came from naive CD8+ T cells from blood, with Jurkat cell RNA spiked in. Subset indicated: FACS-sorted CD8+CD4-CCR7+CD45RA+ naive T cells. The DNA for the CDR3 is TGCAGCGTCGCGGGACAGGGGTCCTCCTACGAGCGGTACTTC. Protein: CSVAGQGSSYERYF.